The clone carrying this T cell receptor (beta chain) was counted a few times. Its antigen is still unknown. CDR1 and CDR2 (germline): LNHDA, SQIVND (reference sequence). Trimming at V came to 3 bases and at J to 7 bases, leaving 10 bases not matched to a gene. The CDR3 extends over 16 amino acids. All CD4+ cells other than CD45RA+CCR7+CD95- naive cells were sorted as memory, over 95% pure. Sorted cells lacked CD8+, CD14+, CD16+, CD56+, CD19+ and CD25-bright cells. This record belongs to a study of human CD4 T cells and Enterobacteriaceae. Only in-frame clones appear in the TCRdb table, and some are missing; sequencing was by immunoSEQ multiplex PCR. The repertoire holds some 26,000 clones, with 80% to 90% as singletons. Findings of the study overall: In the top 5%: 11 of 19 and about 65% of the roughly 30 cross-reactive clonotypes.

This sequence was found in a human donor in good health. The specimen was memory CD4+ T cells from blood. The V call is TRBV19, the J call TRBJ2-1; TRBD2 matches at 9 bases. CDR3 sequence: CASSIRGGRAQNEQFF. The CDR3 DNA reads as TGTGCCAGTAGTATTCGGGGCGGGAGGGCCCAGAATGAGCAGTTCTTC. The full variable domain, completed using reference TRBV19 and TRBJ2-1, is DGGITQSPKYLFRKEGQNVTLSCEQNLNHDAMYWYRQDPGQGLRLIYYSQIVNDFQKGDIAEGYSVSREKKESFPLTVTSAQKNPTAFYLCASSIRGGRAQNEQFFGPGTRLTVL.